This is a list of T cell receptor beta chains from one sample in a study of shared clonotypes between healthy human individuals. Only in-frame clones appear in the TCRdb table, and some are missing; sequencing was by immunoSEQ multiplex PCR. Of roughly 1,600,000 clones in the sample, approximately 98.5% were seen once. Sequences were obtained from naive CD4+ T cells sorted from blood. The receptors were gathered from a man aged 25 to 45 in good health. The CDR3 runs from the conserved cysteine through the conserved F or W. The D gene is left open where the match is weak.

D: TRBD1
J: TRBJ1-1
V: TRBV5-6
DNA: TGTGCCAGCAGCCCCGGGACAGGGCTCCCTGAAGCTTTCTTT
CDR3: CASSPGTGLPEAFF

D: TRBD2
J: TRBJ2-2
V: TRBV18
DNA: TGTGCCAGCTCACATACTAGCGGGTCGAACACCGGGGAGCTGTTTTTT
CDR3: CASSHTSGSNTGELFF

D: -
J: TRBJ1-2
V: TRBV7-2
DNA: TGTGCCAGCAGCGGAGCCCGTGGCTACACCTTC
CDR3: CASSGARGYTF

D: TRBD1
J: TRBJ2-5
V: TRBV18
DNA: TGTGCCAGCTCACCTGACAGGGGATCGTACCAAGAGACCCAGTACTTC
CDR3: CASSPDRGSYQETQYF

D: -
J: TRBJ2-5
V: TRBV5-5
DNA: TGTGCCAGCAGTCGTACGGGATCAGGCCAAGAGACCCAGTACTTC
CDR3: CASSRTGSGQETQYF

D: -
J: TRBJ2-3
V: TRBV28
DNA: TGTGCCAGCAGGTCGACTAGAAACGTCAATACGCAGTATTTT
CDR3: CASRSTRNVNTQYF

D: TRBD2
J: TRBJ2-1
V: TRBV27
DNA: TGTGCCAGCAGTTTCATAGCGGGAAGCTCCTACAATGAGCAGTTCTTC
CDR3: CASSFIAGSSYNEQFF

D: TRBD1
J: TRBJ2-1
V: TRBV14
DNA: TGTGCCAGCAGCCAATACCGGGACAGGGGGTTTAATGAGCAGTTCTTC
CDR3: CASSQYRDRGFNEQFF

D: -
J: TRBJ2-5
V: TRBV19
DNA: TGTGCCAGTAGTTCTTTTATCGGCGCATACCCGGGGGCAGAGACCCAGTACTTC
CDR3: CASSSFIGAYPGAETQYF

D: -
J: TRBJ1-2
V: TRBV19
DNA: TGTGCCAGTAGTATTTCGGCTAGGCGGAATGGCTACACCTTC
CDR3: CASSISARRNGYTF

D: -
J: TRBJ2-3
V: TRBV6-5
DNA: TGTGCCAGCAGCCATGGGGATACGCAGTATTTT
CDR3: CASSHGDTQYF

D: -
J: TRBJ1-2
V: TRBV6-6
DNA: TGTGCCAGCAGTTTAACCAACCGGGGCGGCTATGGCTACACCTTC
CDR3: CASSLTNRGGYGYTF

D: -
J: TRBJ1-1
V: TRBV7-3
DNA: TGTGCCAGCAGCTTAGGGGAATTCACTGAAGCTTTCTTT
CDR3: CASSLGEFTEAFF

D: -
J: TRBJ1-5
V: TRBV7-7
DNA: TGTGCCAGCAGCTACGGACCGAATCAGCCCCAGCATTTT
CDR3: CASSYGPNQPQHF

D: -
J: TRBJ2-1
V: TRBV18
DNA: TGTGCCAGCTCACCCACGGGGAATGAGCAGTTCTTC
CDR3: CASSPTGNEQFF

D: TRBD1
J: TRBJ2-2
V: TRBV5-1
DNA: TGCGCCAGCAGCGCCACAGGGGACACCGGGGAGCTGTTTTTT
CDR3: CASSATGDTGELFF

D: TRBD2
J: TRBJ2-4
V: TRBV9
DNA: TGTGCCAGCAGCCCAGAGGTACAGCGGGAGGGCTGGACCAAAAACATTCAGTACTTC
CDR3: CASSPEVQREGWTKNIQYF

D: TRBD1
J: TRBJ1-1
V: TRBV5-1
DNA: TGCGCCAGCAGCCCCTCATCGGGACAGGGAGGCACTGAAGCTTTCTTT
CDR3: CASSPSSGQGGTEAFF

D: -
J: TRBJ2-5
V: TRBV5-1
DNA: TGCGCCAGCAGCTTGGAACAGGGAGGAGAGACCCAGTACTTC
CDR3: CASSLEQGGETQYF

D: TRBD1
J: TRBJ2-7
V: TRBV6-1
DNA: TGTGCCAGCAGTGGGACAGGGGGCTCCTACGAGCAGTACTTC
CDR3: CASSGTGGSYEQYF

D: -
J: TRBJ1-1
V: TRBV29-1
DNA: TGCAGCGTTGGTGGGGGTAGTAACACTGAAGCTTTCTTT
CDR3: CSVGGGSNTEAFF

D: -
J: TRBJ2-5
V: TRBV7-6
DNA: TGTGCCAGCAGCTTAGCCGGGACAAGGAAAGAGACCCAGTACTTC
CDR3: CASSLAGTRKETQYF

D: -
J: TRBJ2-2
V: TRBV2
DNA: TGTGCCAGCATAGACGGATGGGGGCTAGGCGGGGAGCTGTTTTTT
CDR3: CASIDGWGLGGELFF

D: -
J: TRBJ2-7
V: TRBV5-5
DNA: TGTGCCAGCAGCTTGGGCTTATACGAGCAGTACTTC
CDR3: CASSLGLYEQYF

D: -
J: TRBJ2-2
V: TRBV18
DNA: TGTGCCAGCTCACCACCGTCAGGGAGCACCGGGGAGCTGTTTTTT
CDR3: CASSPPSGSTGELFF

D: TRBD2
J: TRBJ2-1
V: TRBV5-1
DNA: TGCGCCAGCAGCTTGGTAAGCGGGAGGGTCCTCGGTGAGCAGTTCTTC
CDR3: CASSLVSGRVLGEQFF

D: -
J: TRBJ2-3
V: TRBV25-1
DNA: TGTGCCAGCAGTGAAGGTTACGGGAGTTCAGATACGCAGTATTTT
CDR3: CASSEGYGSSDTQYF

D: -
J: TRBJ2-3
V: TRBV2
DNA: TGTGCCAGCAGTACCGCCGGGACACGAGTCACAGATACGCAGTATTTT
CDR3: CASSTAGTRVTDTQYF